The sequence of this TCR beta chain was determined in a study of control samples from healthy donors and cancer patients. Using immunoSEQ multiplex PCR, the repertoire was profiled, and TCRdb retains in-frame clones only, with some absent. The sample has 150,000 or so clones, about 89% seen once; the top ten hold 7.1%. Germline V lookup: CDR1 LNHNV, CDR2 YYDKDF (reference sequence). The CDR3 totals 14 residues. Trimming removed 0 bases at V and 5 bases at J, with 10 bases between. Sequencing used blood. This rearrangement joins TRBV15 to TRBJ1-2, with TRBD1 as a possible D gene (6 bases). The source of this sequence is a man aged 18 to 29 in good health. CDR3 in amino acids: CATSREGGGYGYTF. The CDR3 region has the DNA TGTGCCACCAGCAGAGAAGGAGGGGGATATGGCTACACCTTC.